The entry that follows covers one T cell receptor (beta chain) sequence. What this receptor recognizes is not known. Qualities for individual bases were not recorded, and no much larger clone is one base off. The data originate from a study of blood T cell repertoires in COVID-19 (dated by TCRdb to about 2020). Some background on the complete study: The collaborator samples originated in the United States, Italy and Spain and spanned the acute and convalescent phases of COVID-19. The repertoires were released in a freely available public database intended as a resource for research on the immune response to SARS-CoV-2. The material from the prospective study consisted of cDNA or gDNA derived from T cells, B-cell-depleted T cells, or PBMCs. Where HLA class I and class II types were available, the types were taken from metadata supplied by the sample provider, not from assay-based typing. The sample metadata nearly always contained a de-identified subject ID, COVID-19 status, age in years and sex. The samples were drawn from the first 160 participants of the ongoing ImmuneRACE study and from some 1,300 subjects provided by 6 global collaborators. Subjects who had been exposed to COVID-19, were actively infected with it, or had recovered from it provided the deeply sampled blood TCRbeta repertoires that made up the dataset.

The full study reports these points: The amount of clinical and demographic metadata varied by source and participant and was provided uncurated.

TCRbeta CDR3 regions were amplified from genomic DNA by means of the immunoSEQ Assay, a bias-controlled multiplex PCR. The original methods were these. Nucleated cell counts per sample were estimated from amplification of reference gene primers within the assay. To quantify the absolute abundance of each unique TCRbeta CDR3 rearrangement, sequence reads were collapsed and filtered. For each sample, productive Simpson clonality was calculated as the square root of Simpson's diversity index over productive rearrangements. TCRdb holds this immuneACCESS table with in-frame rearrangements only. Some clones are missing; in checked studies, unresolved V genes explain under half, and the rest has no known cause. For V, J and clone size, that table is used; D and trimming come from the DNA. Present in this sample are just over 150,000 clones, over 80% of which were seen just once. The ten largest clones take up about 4.8% of the sample.

From cysteine to phenylalanine, the CDR3 is 13 amino acids long. Solely the CDR3 DNA is kept, with 39 bases framed from the first base. Trimming takes 1 base from V and 3 bases from J, and the germline ends sit 7 bases apart. The germline V gene (reference sequence) provides CDR1 SGHNT and CDR2 YYREEE. At one collaborating source in Seattle, patients were enrolled during active infection and were followed longitudinally through the course of disease. The collaborating institutions used their own protocols to collect whole blood in K2EDTA tubes. For TCRbeta analysis, collaborators shipped samples in one of three forms: frozen whole blood, isolated PBMCs, or DNA extracted from either of those sample types.

The rearrangement joined TRBV5-4 to TRBJ2-5; tentative D gene TRBD1, with 6 bases matching. Sequenced input: peripheral blood. The TCR comes from a young man with COVID-19, enrolled during active disease. The sequenced DNA: TGTGCCAGCAGCTTGAAGGGGGAAGAGACCCAGTACTTC. Its amino acids are CASSLKGEETQYF.